Included here is one T cell receptor (beta chain) sequence, with context. The antigen remains unidentified. Other DNA variants within this sample encode the same CDR3. The protocol was immunoSEQ multiplex PCR, while the TCRdb copy is restricted to in-frame clones and leaves out a portion. Of around 1.1 million clones in the sample, approximately 80% were seen once. V was shortened by 0 bases and J by 2 bases, with 5 bases between the two germline ends. This CDR3 has 14 residues. CDR1 and CDR2 from the germline V gene are SGHRS and YFSETQ. This record belongs to a study of shared clonotypes between healthy human individuals. Study-wide results and limits: The represented genetic and exposure-history diversity was limited by the small number of donors. Sequencing of the sorted subsets was shown by rarefaction to be incomplete despite large depth.

V is TRBV5-1 and J is TRBJ2-2, with D possibly being TRBD2 (5 bases). The sequence was obtained from a man younger than 35 in good health. Some clones in this sample may be carry-over from other donors' samples. Sequenced: memory CD4+ T cells from PBMCs. Indicated subset: CD45RA-negative fraction. The CDR3 spells CASSLGLNTGELFF. CDR3 DNA sequence: TGCGCCAGCAGCTTGGGACTAAACACCGGGGAGCTGTTTTTT.